These 11 T cell receptor beta chains came from one sample sequenced in a study of T cell repertoires in cytomegalovirus infection. TCRdb re-derived calls from the reads in MiXCR, one entry per CDR3 protein. This sample has some 390,000 distinct CDR3 sequences, with roughly 18% found just once. Source material: PBMCs. These receptors all come from a human donor in good health (CMV status not recorded). Some clones in this sample may be carry-over from other donors' samples.

This clonotype came up many times. V and J are TRBV7-2 and TRBJ1-2; possibly TRBD1 for D (5 bases). CDR3 length: 14 amino acids. Germline V lookup: CDR1 SGHTA, CDR2 FQGNSA. V lost 1 base to trimming and J lost 8 bases, with 14 bases between them. The CDR3 sequence is CASSLEYRSEGYTF. The DNA of the CDR3 is TGTGCCAGCAGCTTAGAGTACAGGTCGGAAGGCTACACCTTC.

The V call is TRBV27, the J call TRBJ2-7; the D gene is possibly TRBD1 (7 bases). The CDR3 loop spans 14 amino acids. Germline lookup yields CDR1 MNHEY and CDR2 SMNVEV (reference sequence). V was trimmed by 4 bases and J by 5 bases, leaving 15 bases between them. The CDR3 nucleotides are TGTGCCAGCAGTTCCCAGGGGGGTACCCACGAGCAGTACTTC. Protein: CASSSQGGTHEQYF.

The chain recombines TRBV20-1 with TRBJ1-5; 8 bases align to TRBD1. The V gene's germline CDR1 is DFQATT and CDR2 SNEGSKA (reference sequence). This CDR3 is built from 17 residues. V was clipped by 6 bases and J by 0 bases; unmatched bases: 13. The CDR3 DNA reads TGCAGTGCCGGACAGGGCCCAAATTATTATAGCAATCAGCCCCAGCATTTT. This translates into CSAGQGPNYYSNQPQHF.

This clonotype came up a few times. The gene calls are TRBV2 and TRBJ1-5, with no clear D. Trimming took 3 bases from V and 0 from J, leaving 6 bases between them. Germline V gene data show CDR1 as SNHLY and CDR2 as FYNNEI. The CDR3 is 14 residues long. The chain's CDR3 is CASSEDGSNQPQHF. CDR3 DNA: TGTGCCAGCAGTGAGGACGGTAGCAATCAGCCCCAGCATTTT.

This clonotype was counted at least ten times. This chain uses TRBV7-2 with TRBJ1-5, with D tentatively TRBD1 (6 bases). The germline V and J ends were trimmed by 1 base and 2 bases, with 12 bases remaining between them. CDR1 SGHTA and CDR2 FQGNSA come from the germline V gene. This CDR3 has 16 amino acids. As DNA, the CDR3 is TGTGCCAGCAGCTTAGTGGGGGGGGGCGGCAATCAGCCCCAGCATTTT. Amino acid sequence: CASSLVGGGGNQPQHF.

The chain combines TRBV18 with TRBJ1-1, with D unclear. Between the trimmed V and J ends, which lost 2 bases and 8 bases, there was a span of 12 bases. The CDR3 runs 13 residues. CDR1 is KGHSH, CDR2 LQKENI, per germline. CDR3 sequence: CASSPIGIEEAFF. The CDR3, as DNA: TGTGCCAGCTCACCAATCGGGATTGAGGAAGCTTTCTTT.

The rearrangement uses TRBV18 and TRBJ1-1; D may be TRBD1 (6 bases). Germline values: CDR1 KGHSH, CDR2 LQKENI. The V end was cut by 4 bases, the J end by 0 bases, with 15 bases between. The CDR3 length is 16 residues. CDR3 nucleotide sequence: TGTGCCAGCTCACTGGACGGACAGAGGATGAACACTGAAGCTTTCTTT. It is translated as CASSLDGQRMNTEAFF.

This clonotype was found many times. The J gene is TRBJ2-3, the V gene TRBV7-2, with D hard to call. This CDR3 has 16 residues. Germline CDR1 is SGHTA and CDR2 is FQGNSA. V was pared by 5 bases and J by 1 base, with 16 bases between. The CDR3 region is CASSPFGRRGTDTQYF. Here the CDR3 DNA reads TGTGCCAGCAGCCCCTTTGGTCGTAGGGGCACAGATACGCAGTATTTT.

The table lists this clonotype with many counts. V usage is TRBV12-3 or TRBV12-4 and J usage is TRBJ2-5; D unclear. Trimming cost V 3 bases and J 7 bases, with 18 bases left between them. This CDR3 region has 15 residues. The CDR3 loop reads CASSFGSKLSGTQYF. Here the CDR3 DNA reads TGTGCCAGCAGTTTCGGCTCCAAGTTGTCCGGGACCCAGTACTTC.

V and J are TRBV20-1 and TRBJ2-3; 7 bases align to TRBD2. The ends lost 5 bases at V and 2 bases at J; junction bases unmatched: 19. CDR3 size: 18 residues. Germline V gene lookup returns CDR1 DFQATT and CDR2 SNEGSKA (reference sequence). The CDR3 here is CSAFLPQGLPTPTDTQYF. The CDR3 coding sequence is TGCAGTGCTTTCTTACCCCAGGGACTACCAACCCCCACAGATACGCAGTATTTT.

The chain employs TRBV2 and TRBJ2-7; tentatively, D is TRBD1 (6 bases). This CDR3 region has 14 residues. The V end lost 2 bases, the J end lost 0 bases, and 8 bases lay between the germline ends. The germline V gene has CDR1 SNHLY and CDR2 FYNNEI. The CDR3 is CASSEWDTSYEQYF. As DNA, the CDR3 is TGTGCCAGCAGTGAATGGGACACCTCCTACGAGCAGTACTTC.